Each of the 6 T cell receptor beta chains below was sequenced from the same sample in a study of cytomegalovirus exposure and HLA in healthy donors. PCR used 60 Vbeta primers and 13 Jbeta primers. Profiled with immunoSEQ multiplex PCR; TCRdb holds only in-frame clones, not every one. The sample includes roughly 130,000 clones, 73% of them seen just once. The sample consisted of PBMCs. The receptor set was obtained from a woman in her thirties or forties in good health and CMV-seropositive.

The chain carries TRBV10-3 and TRBJ2-7, with a weak D call TRBD2 (6 bases). V was cut by 3 bases and J by 5 bases, with 20 bases left in between. The CDR3 is 16 residues long. CDR1 and CDR2 (germline): ENHRY, SYGVKD. The CDR3 loop reads CAISDPSERLAHEQYF. For the CDR3, the DNA is TGTGCCATCAGTGACCCTAGCGAACGCCTAGCCCACGAGCAGTACTTC.

This chain joins TRBV5-8 and TRBJ2-3; TRBD2 agrees at 9 bases. V was pared by 0 bases and J by 2 bases, with 4 bases of the junction left unmatched. The CDR3 spans 16 residues. Germline V lookup: CDR1 SGHTS, CDR2 YDEGEE. The CDR3 bases are TGTGCCAGCAGCTTGGGTCGCGGGGGGGACACAGATACGCAGTATTTT. It translates to CASSLGRGGDTDTQYF.

The genes are TRBV6-6 and TRBJ1-4; D uncertain. Germline lookup yields CDR1 MNHNY and CDR2 SVGAGI (reference sequence). The CDR3 loop spans 15 amino acids. With 2 bases removed from V and 0 bases from J, the gap between germline ends came to 7 bases. The CDR3 nucleotides are TGTGCCAGCAGTTACGGAGGGTCAACTAATGAAAAACTGTTTTTT. It codes for CASSYGGSTNEKLFF.

In DNA, the CDR3 is TGTGCCAGCAGCTGGGGGACTAGCGGAATTTACAATGAGCAGTTCTTC. Protein: CASSWGTSGIYNEQFF. The chain carries TRBV7-2 and TRBJ2-1; 11 bases are a match to TRBD2. The germline V gene has CDR1 SGHTA and CDR2 FQGNSA. V trimming: 4 bases; J trimming: 4 bases; junction bases outside the gene matches: 6. The CDR3 runs to 16 residues.

V and J are TRBV29-1 and TRBJ2-7; 13 bases agree with TRBD2. The germline gives CDR1 SQVTM, CDR2 ANQGSEA. The CDR3 covers 15 residues. V lost 3 bases to trimming and J lost 6 bases; unmatched junction nucleotides: 8. The CDR3 region has the DNA TGCAGCGTTGAGCCTTATGGACTAGCGGGAGTCGAGCAGTACTTC. Translation: CSVEPYGLAGVEQYF.

This chain links TRBV19 with TRBJ1-2; 7 bases line up with TRBD1. The trim removed 4 bases at V and 7 bases at J, leaving 12 bases unmatched. Germline values: CDR1 LNHDA, CDR2 SQIVND (reference sequence). CDR3 length: 15 residues. CDR3: CASSRARQGIGGYTF. As DNA, the CDR3 is TGTGCCAGTAGTAGGGCCCGACAGGGAATCGGTGGCTACACCTTC.